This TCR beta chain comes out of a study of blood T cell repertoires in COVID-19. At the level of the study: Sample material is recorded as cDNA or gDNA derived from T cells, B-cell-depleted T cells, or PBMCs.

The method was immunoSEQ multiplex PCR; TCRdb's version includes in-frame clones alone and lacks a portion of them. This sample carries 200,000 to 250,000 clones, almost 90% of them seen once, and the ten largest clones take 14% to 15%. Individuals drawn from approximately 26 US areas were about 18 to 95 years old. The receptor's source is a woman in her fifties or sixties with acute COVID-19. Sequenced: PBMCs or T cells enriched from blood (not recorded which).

CDR3 region: CASSLYRSIGGANVLTF. The CDR3 region has the DNA TGTGCCAGCAGCTTATACAGGAGCATCGGTGGGGCCAACGTCCTGACTTTC. The chain uses TRBV13 and TRBJ2-6; tentatively, D is TRBD1 (5 bases). Germline assignment: CDR1 PRHDT and CDR2 FYEKMQ (reference sequence). Trimming removed 2 bases at V and 3 bases at J, with 14 bases between. The CDR3 loop spans 17 amino acids.